Listed below are T cell receptor beta chains from one sample, sequenced in a study of T-cell reconstitution after alpha-beta-depleted transplantation in children. TCRdb re-analysed the PCR reads in MiXCR, keeping a single row per CDR3 protein. Of roughly 790,000 distinct CDR3 sequences listed, about 15% are singletons. The specimen comprised PBMCs, mostly from graft donor cells, sampled 360 days after TCRalphabeta/CD19-depleted stem cell transplant. The receptors were sampled from a male patient between 10 and 17 years old who had a stem cell transplant for acute lymphoblastic leukemia, so the T cells may come from the graft donor. CDR3s leave out the opening cysteine and the closing phenylalanine or tryptophan. Not every row has a clone size; where given, it reads once, few, many or a size class.

cdr3_aa cdr3_length clone_size v_call
ASTKGDSLNQPQH 13 . TRBV12-3/TRBV12-4
ASSPPVVLRYNEQF 14 . TRBV18
ASGDGSTDTQY 11 many TRBV7-9
SASAAGGSTDTQY 13 few TRBV20-1
ASAKGRNEKLF 11 . TRBV25-1
ASRLGSSGNTIY 12 . TRBV6-1
ASSLVTWGGGSQQY 14 . TRBV7-2
AWSPPLRGGWETQY 14 few TRBV30
ASSLRRGNEKLF 12 . TRBV19
ASSFGHPPGDTQY 13 . TRBV12-3/TRBV12-4
ASSSQLYAGSGTGQETQY 18 . TRBV11-2
ASSPKGFEYEQY 12 few TRBV18
ASGFQAGTGELF 12 . TRBV27
ASRLGTSAQY 10 . TRBV7-2
ASSQGQGENEQY 12 few TRBV4-1
ASSLGEGGELF 11 few TRBV27
ASRRQGGMNTEAF 13 few TRBV12-3/TRBV12-4
ASSYTGTSGKNEQF 14 many TRBV7-2
ASSPHGTGLSEAF 13 many TRBV18
ASPSTSGSLSGQF 13 few TRBV2
ASSSSLGVGELF 12 . TRBV7-6
ASISGGGLAGNTGELF 16 . TRBV2
ATSRVVAQETQY 12 few TRBV15
ASKGSYEQY 9 . TRBV19
SAFGLAEIYEQY 12 few TRBV20-1
SAPPGLPLAKNIQY 14 few TRBV20-1
ASSLWTSNTGELF 13 . TRBV7-9
ASGTRSVGELF 11 few TRBV12-3/TRBV12-4
ASSPRVAGGSVYEQY 15 few TRBV5-1
ASSLQRTLYNEQF 13 few TRBV5-8
SASPSGYEQY 10 . TRBV20-1
ASSIRLAGVYEQF 13 few TRBV19
SVEGAGGTLDEQF 13 . TRBV29-1
ASSPLPGQGTYEQY 14 . TRBV3-1
ASSPPDRINEKLF 13 many TRBV5-5
ASSQDQDGQY 10 few TRBV3-1
ASSFNRVAYT 10 . TRBV5-8
ASSLTHDNQPQH 12 . TRBV7-8
ASSPRGLAEDYEQY 14 . TRBV18
ASSPGTGDDEQY 12 . TRBV5-1
ASRPDTTGELF 11 few TRBV28
ASRAWNTEAF 10 . TRBV9
ASSQGSLAGVEQY 13 . TRBV27
SVIGLVNNEQY 11 few TRBV29-1
ASSSAGGGPSSYNEQF 16 few TRBV18
ATSSRVYEQY 10 . TRBV15
SFWALNTEAF 10 . TRBV20-1
ASSQEEAASYNEQF 14 few TRBV4-1
ASSPPYRDRVETQY 14 . TRBV7-9
ASSFPSGSYNEQF 13 many TRBV12-3/TRBV12-4